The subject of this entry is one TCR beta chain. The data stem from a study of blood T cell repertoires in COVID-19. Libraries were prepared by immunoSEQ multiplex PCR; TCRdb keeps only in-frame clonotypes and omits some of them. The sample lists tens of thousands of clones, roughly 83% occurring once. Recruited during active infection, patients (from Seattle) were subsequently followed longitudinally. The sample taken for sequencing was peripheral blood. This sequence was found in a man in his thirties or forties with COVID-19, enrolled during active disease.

Here the CDR3 DNA reads TGTGCCAGCAGGCCGCTAGCGGGAGGCTACGAGCAGTACTTC. Translation: CASRPLAGGYEQYF. V is TRBV5-4 and J is TRBJ2-7, with 11 bases identical to TRBD2. CDR1 is SGHNT, CDR2 YYREEE, per germline (reference sequence). The CDR3 runs to 14 residues. The V gene end was trimmed by 5 bases and the J gene end by 3 bases; junction bases not matched to a gene: 4.